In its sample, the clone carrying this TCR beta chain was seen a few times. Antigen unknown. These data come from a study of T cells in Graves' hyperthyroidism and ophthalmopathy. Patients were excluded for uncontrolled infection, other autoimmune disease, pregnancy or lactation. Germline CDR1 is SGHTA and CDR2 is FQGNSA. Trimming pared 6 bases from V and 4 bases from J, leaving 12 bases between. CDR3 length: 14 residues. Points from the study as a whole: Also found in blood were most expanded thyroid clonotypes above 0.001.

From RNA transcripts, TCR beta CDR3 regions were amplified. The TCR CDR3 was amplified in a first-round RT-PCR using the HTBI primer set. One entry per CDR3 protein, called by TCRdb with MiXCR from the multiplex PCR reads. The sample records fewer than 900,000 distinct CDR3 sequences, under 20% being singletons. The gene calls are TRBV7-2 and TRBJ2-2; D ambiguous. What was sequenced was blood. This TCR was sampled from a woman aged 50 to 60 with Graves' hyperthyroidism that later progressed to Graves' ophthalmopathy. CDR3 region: CASRIGRRTGELFF. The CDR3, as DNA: TGTGCCAGCAGAATCGGTCGGCGCACCGGGGAGCTGTTTTTT.